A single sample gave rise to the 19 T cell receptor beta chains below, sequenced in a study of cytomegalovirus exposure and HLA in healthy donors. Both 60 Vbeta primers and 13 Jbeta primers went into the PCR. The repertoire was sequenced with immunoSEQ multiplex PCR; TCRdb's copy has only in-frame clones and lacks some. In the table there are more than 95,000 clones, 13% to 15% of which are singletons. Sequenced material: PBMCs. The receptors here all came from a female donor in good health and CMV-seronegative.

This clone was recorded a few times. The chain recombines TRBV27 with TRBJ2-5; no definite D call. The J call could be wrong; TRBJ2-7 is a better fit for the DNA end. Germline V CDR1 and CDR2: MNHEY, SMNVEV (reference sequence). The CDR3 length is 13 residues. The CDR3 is CASSLNPTSEQYF. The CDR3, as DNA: TGTGCCAGCAGTTTAAATCCTACCTCCGAGCAGTACTTC.

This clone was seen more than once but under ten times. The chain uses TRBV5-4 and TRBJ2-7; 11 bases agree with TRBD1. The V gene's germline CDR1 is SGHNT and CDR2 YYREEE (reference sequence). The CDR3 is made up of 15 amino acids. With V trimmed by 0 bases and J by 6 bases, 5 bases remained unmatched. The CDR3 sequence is CASSLGGTGGGEQYF. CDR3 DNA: TGTGCCAGCAGCTTGGGGGGGACAGGGGGAGGCGAGCAGTACTTC.

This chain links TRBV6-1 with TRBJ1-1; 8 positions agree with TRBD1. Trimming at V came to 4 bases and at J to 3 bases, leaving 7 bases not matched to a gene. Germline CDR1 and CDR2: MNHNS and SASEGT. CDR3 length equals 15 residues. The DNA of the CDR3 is TGTGCCAGCAGTGGCAGGGGGCTCCTCGACACTGAAGCTTTCTTT. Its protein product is CASSGRGLLDTEAFF.

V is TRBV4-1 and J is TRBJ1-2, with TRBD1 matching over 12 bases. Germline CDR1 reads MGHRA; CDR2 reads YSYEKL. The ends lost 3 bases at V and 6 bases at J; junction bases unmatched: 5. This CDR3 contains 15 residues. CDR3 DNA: TGCGCCAGCAGCCATCCGGGACAGGGGGCTGATGGCTACACCTTC. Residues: CASSHPGQGADGYTF.

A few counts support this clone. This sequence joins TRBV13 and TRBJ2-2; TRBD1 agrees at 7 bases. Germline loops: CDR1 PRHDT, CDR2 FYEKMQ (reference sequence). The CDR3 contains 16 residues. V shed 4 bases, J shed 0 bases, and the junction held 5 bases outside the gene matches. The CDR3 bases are TGTGCCAGCAGCTGGCCTGGGACAGCGAACACCGGGGAGCTGTTTTTT. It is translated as CASSWPGTANTGELFF.

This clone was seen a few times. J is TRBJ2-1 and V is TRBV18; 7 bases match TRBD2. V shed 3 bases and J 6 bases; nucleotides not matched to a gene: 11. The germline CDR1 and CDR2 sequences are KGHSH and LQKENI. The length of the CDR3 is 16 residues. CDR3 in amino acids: CASSPGLAEHSNEQFF. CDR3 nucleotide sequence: TGTGCCAGCTCACCCGGTCTAGCGGAGCACTCCAATGAGCAGTTCTTC.

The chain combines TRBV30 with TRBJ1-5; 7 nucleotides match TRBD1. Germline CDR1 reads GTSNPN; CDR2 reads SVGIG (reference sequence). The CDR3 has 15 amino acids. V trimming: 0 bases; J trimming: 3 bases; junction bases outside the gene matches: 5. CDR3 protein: CAWSVEQGNNQPQHF. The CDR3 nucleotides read TGTGCCTGGAGTGTGGAACAGGGGAACAATCAGCCCCAGCATTTT.

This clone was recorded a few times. The CDR3 sequence is CAYQEALFNEQFF. The CDR3 coding sequence is TGTGCGTACCAGGAGGCTCTCTTCAATGAGCAGTTCTTC. This chain joins TRBV7-9 and TRBJ2-1; a possible D gene is TRBD2 (5 bases). The CDR3 spans 13 residues. The germline V gene encodes CDR1 SEHNR and CDR2 FQNEAQ (reference sequence).

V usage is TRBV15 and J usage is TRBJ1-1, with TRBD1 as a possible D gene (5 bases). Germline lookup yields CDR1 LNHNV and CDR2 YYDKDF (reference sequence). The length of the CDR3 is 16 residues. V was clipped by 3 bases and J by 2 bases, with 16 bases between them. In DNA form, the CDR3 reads TGTGCCACCAGCAGGGACACCCCCTACCCCAACACTGAAGCTTTCTTT. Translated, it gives CATSRDTPYPNTEAFF.

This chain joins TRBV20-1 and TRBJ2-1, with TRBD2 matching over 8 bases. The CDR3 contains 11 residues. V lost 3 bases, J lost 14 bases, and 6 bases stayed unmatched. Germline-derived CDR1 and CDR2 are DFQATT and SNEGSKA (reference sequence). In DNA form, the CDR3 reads TGCAGTGCTAGGGGACTAGGCGGAGAGTTCTTC. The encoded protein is CSARGLGGEFF.

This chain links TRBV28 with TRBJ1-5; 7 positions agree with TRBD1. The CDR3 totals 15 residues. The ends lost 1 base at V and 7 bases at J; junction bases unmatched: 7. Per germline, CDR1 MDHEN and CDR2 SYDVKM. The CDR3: CASSLLGEGAQPQHF. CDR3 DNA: TGTGCCAGCAGTTTATTAGGTGAGGGGGCACAGCCCCAGCATTTT.

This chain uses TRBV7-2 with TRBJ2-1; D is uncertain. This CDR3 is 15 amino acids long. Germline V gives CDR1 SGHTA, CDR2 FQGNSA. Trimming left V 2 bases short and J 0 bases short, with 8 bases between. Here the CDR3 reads CASSLPSFSYNEQFF. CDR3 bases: TGTGCCAGCAGCTTACCGAGTTTCTCCTACAATGAGCAGTTCTTC. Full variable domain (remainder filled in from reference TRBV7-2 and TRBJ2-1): GAGVSQSPSNKVTEKGKDVELRCDPISGHTALYWYRQSLGQGLEFLIYFQGNSAPDKSGLPSDRFSAERTGGSVSTLTIQRTQQEDSAVYLCASSLPSFSYNEQFFGPGTRLTVL.

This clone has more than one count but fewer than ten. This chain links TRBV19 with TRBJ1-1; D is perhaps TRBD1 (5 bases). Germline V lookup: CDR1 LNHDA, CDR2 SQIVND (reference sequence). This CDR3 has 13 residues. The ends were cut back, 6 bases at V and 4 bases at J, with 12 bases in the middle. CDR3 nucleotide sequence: TGTGCCAGTAGGTCCGGGGGGACCACTGAAGCTTTCTTT. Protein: CASRSGGTTEAFF.

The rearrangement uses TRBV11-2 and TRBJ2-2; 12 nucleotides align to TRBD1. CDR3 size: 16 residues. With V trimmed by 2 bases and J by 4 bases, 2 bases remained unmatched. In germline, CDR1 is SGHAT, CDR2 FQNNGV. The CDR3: CASSLWGQGATGELFF. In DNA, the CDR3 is TGTGCCAGCAGCTTATGGGGACAGGGGGCCACCGGGGAGCTGTTTTTT.

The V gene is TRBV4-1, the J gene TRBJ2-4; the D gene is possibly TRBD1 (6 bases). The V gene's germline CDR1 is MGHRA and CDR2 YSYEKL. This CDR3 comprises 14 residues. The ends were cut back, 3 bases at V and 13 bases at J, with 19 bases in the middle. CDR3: CASSQRQPGDDQYF. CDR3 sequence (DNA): TGCGCCAGCAGCCAGAGGCAGCCAGGGGACGACCAGTACTTC.

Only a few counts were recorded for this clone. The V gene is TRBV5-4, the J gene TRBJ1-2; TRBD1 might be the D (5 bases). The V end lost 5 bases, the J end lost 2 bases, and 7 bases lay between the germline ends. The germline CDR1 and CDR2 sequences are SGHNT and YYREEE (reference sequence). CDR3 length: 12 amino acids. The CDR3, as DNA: TGTGCCAGCAGGGGGCAGAACTATGGCTACACCTTC. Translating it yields CASRGQNYGYTF. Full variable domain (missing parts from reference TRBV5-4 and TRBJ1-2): ETGVTQSPTHLIKTRGQQVTLRCSSQSGHNTVSWYQQALGQGPQFIFQYYREEENGRGNFPPRFSGLQFPNYSSELNVNALELDDSALYLCASRGQNYGYTFGSGTRLTVV.

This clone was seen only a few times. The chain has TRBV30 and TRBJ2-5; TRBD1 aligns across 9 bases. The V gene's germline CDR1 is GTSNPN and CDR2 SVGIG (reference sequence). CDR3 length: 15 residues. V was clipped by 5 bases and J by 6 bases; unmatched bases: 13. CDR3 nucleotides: TGTGCCTGGGCGACACTACAGGGGGCCTCCAAGACCCAGTACTTC. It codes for CAWATLQGASKTQYF.

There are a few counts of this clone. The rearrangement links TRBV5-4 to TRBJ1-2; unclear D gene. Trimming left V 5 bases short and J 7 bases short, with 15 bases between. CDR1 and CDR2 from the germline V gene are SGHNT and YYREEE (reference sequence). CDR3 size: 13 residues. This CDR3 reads CASRRLQEAGYTF. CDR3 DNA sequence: TGTGCCAGCAGAAGGTTGCAGGAGGCTGGCTACACCTTC.

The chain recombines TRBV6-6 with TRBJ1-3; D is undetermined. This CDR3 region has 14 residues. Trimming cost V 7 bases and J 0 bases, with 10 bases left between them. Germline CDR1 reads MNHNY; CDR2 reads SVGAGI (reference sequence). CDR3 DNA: TGTGCCAGCACCCGTCCGGGCTCTGGAAACACCATATATTTT. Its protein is CASTRPGSGNTIYF.